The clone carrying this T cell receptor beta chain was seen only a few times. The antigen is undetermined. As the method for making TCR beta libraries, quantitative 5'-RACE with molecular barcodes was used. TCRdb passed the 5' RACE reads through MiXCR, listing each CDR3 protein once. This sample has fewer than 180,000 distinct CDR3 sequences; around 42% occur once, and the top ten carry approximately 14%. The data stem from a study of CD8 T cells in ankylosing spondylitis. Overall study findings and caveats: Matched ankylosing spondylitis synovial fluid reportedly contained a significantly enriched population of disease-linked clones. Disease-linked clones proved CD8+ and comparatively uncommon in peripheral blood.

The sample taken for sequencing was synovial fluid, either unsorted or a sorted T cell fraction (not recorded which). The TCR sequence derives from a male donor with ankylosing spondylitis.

CDR3 loop: CASSLSGGNEQFF. In nucleotides, the CDR3 is TGTGCCAGCAGTTTATCTGGGGGTAATGAGCAGTTCTTC. J is TRBJ2-1 and V is TRBV12-3 or TRBV12-4; D could derive from TRBD1 or TRBD2 (5 bases each). CDR3 size: 13 residues. V was trimmed by 2 bases and J by 7 bases, leaving 9 bases between them.